These 13 T cell receptor beta chains came from one sample sequenced in a study of cytomegalovirus exposure and HLA in healthy donors. The PCR used 60 Vbeta and 13 Jbeta primers. Clones were sequenced by immunoSEQ multiplex PCR, and TCRdb holds only the in-frame ones, with some missing. The table has about 120,000 clones, about 80% seen once. The sequenced material came from PBMCs. Receptor source: a female donor in good health and CMV-seropositive.

The chain links TRBV19 to TRBJ1-1; the D gene is possibly TRBD1 (6 bases). This CDR3 spans 14 amino acids. In germline, CDR1 is LNHDA, CDR2 SQIVND (reference sequence). With 8 bases removed from V and 5 bases from J, the gap between germline ends came to 18 bases. The CDR3, as DNA: TGTGCCAGTGGGGACACTCTCACTCCTACTGAAGCTTTCTTT. Amino acids: CASGDTLTPTEAFF.

This sequence joins TRBV28 and TRBJ2-1, with D possibly TRBD1 on 7 matching bases. Germline CDR1 MDHEN, CDR2 SYDVKM. The CDR3 has 15 residues. Between the trimmed V and J ends, which lost 7 bases and 7 bases, there was a span of 20 bases. Here the CDR3 DNA reads TGTGCCAGCACTAAGGAGGGGGCCGGGGAAAATGAGCAGTTCTTC. Its protein is CASTKEGAGENEQFF.

The chain couples TRBV6-1 to TRBJ1-4, with 7 bases matching TRBD1. CDR1 and CDR2 from the germline V gene are MNHNS and SASEGT. The CDR3 is 18 amino acids. The V segment lost 4 bases and the J segment 0 bases; nucleotides outside the gene matches: 11. The CDR3: CASSGGDRVHATNEKLFF. CDR3 nucleotides: TGTGCCAGCAGTGGGGGGGACAGAGTCCATGCAACTAATGAAAAACTGTTTTTT.

The V gene is TRBV30, the J gene TRBJ2-7; D perhaps matches TRBD1 (6 bases). V shed 0 bases and J shed 4 bases, with 22 bases lying between them. The CDR3 extends over 17 amino acids. Germline CDR1 GTSNPN, CDR2 SVGIG (reference sequence). The chain's CDR3 is CAWSVLVEGVTTYEQYF. The CDR3 DNA reads TGTGCCTGGAGTGTACTGGTAGAGGGGGTGACGACTTACGAGCAGTACTTC.

J is TRBJ1-6 and V is TRBV23-1; 7 positions agree with TRBD1. TRBV23-1 is an ORF for which the function is uncertain. There are 17 residues in the CDR3. Unmatched junction bases numbered 7, after V lost 3 bases and J lost 2 bases. CDR3 residues: CASSHEDRRAYNSPLHF. The CDR3 DNA reads TGCGCCAGCAGTCACGAGGACAGGAGGGCCTATAATTCACCCCTCCACTTT.

This clone was counted between two and nine times. The chain uses TRBV9 and TRBJ2-3; 9 nucleotides match TRBD1. This CDR3 spans 16 amino acids. V was pared by 3 bases and J by 4 bases, with 9 bases of the junction left unmatched. The germline V gene has CDR1 SGDLS and CDR2 YYNGEE. The CDR3, as DNA: TGTGCCAGCAGCGCTAGGACAGGGGAGGAGGCAGATACGCAGTATTTT. This translates into CASSARTGEEADTQYF.

The chain is built from TRBV7-9 and TRBJ1-1; 7 positions agree with TRBD1. Trimming at V came to 5 bases and at J to 1 base, leaving 7 bases not matched to a gene. The germline CDR1 and CDR2 sequences are SEHNR and FQNEAQ (reference sequence). The CDR3 covers 15 residues. CDR3: CASSLGTVPNTEAFF. The CDR3 DNA reads as TGTGCCAGCAGCCTCGGGACAGTTCCGAACACTGAAGCTTTCTTT.

The CDR3 DNA reads as TGTGCCAGCAGTGGTAAAGGTGGGACAGGGAAGATTAAGCCCCAGCATTTT. Translating gives CASSGKGGTGKIKPQHF. V gene TRBV6-1 combines with J gene TRBJ1-5; 9 nucleotides agree with TRBD1. The junction had 15 bases not matched to a gene; V was cut back by 4 bases and J by 8 bases. This CDR3 region has 17 residues. CDR1 is MNHNS, CDR2 SASEGT, per germline.

The sample holds one count of this clone. J is TRBJ2-5 and V is TRBV2; TRBD2 aligns across 7 bases. Trimming removed 6 bases from V and 4 bases from J; junction bases left unmatched: 5. Germline CDR1 is SNHLY and CDR2 is FYNNEI. The CDR3 is made up of 13 amino acids. The CDR3 coding sequence is TGTGCCAGCAGACGTTGGGGGGGAGAGACCCAGTACTTC. Protein product: CASRRWGGETQYF.

The rearrangement links TRBV4-1 to TRBJ1-5, with 7 positions matching TRBD1. The germline gives CDR1 MGHRA, CDR2 YSYEKL. With V trimmed by 0 bases and J by 3 bases, 5 bases remained unmatched. This CDR3 spans 16 amino acids. CDR3 nucleotide sequence: TGCGCCAGCAGCCAAGATAGACAGGGCCTCAATCAGCCCCAGCATTTT. As protein: CASSQDRQGLNQPQHF.

This chain links TRBV4-1 with TRBJ1-2; maybe TRBD1 (5 bases). Germline assignment: CDR1 MGHRA and CDR2 YSYEKL. The CDR3 has 15 amino acids. The V end was cut by 0 bases, the J end by 4 bases, with 12 bases between. Here the CDR3 reads CASSQDLSGSYGYTF. The DNA of the CDR3 is TGCGCCAGCAGCCAAGATCTATCAGGGTCCTATGGCTACACCTTC.

The J gene is TRBJ2-7, the V gene TRBV10-3, with a possible D match to TRBD1 (6 bases). CDR1 is ENHRY and CDR2 is SYGVKD in the germline V gene. The V end lost 0 bases, the J end lost 2 bases, and 8 bases lay between the germline ends. The CDR3 spans 14 residues. In DNA form, the CDR3 reads TGTGCCATCAGTGAGTCGGGGGCCACCTACGAGCAGTACTTC. Its translation: CAISESGATYEQYF.

The gene calls are TRBV9 and TRBJ1-1; no clear D. The V and J ends lost 0 bases and 11 bases respectively, with 14 bases between them. Per the germline V gene, CDR1 is SGDLS and CDR2 is YYNGEE. The CDR3 has 13 amino acids. Here the CDR3 DNA reads TGTGCCAGCAGCGTAGCCAGTGGGTGGGCTGCTTTCTTT. This gives the protein CASSVASGWAAFF.